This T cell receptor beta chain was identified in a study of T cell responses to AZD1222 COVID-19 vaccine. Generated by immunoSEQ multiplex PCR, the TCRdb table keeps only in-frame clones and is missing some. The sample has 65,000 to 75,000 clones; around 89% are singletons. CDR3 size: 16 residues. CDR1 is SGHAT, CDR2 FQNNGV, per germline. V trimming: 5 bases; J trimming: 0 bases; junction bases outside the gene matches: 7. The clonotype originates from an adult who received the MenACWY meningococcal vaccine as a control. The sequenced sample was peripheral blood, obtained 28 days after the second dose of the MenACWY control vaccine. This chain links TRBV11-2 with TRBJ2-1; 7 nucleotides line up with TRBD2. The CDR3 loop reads CASSTLRENSYNEQFF. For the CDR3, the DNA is TGTGCCAGCAGCACCCTGCGGGAGAACTCCTACAATGAGCAGTTCTTC.